A single sample gave rise to the 13 T cell receptor beta chains below, sequenced in a study of T cell responses to AZD1222 COVID-19 vaccine. The table came from immunoSEQ multiplex PCR; TCRdb's copy has only in-frame clones and leaves some out. The sample contains about 140,000 clones, 88% of which appear only once. Sequencing used peripheral blood, obtained 28 days after the second dose of the MenACWY control vaccine. Source of these receptors: an adult who received the MenACWY meningococcal vaccine as a control.

This chain links TRBV5-1 with TRBJ2-1; D is perhaps TRBD1 (5 bases). This CDR3 has 15 residues. Trimming stripped 5 bases from V and 5 bases from J, with 17 bases between. Germline V gene lookup returns CDR1 SGHRS and CDR2 YFSETQ. DNA for the CDR3: TGCGCCAGCAGTTTACAACAGGCCTTGCACAATGAGCAGTTCTTC. It encodes CASSLQQALHNEQFF. The variable domain in full, completed from reference TRBV5-1 and TRBJ2-1, reads KAGVTQTPRYLIKTRGQQVTLSCSPISGHRSVSWYQQTPGQGLQFLFEYFSETQRNKGNFPGRFSGRQFSNSRSEMNVSTLELGDSALYLCASSLQQALHNEQFFGPGTRLTVL.

This sequence joins TRBV5-1 and TRBJ1-3; D perhaps matches TRBD1 (6 bases). Trimming removed 3 bases from V and 0 bases from J, with 10 bases in between. Germline lookup yields CDR1 SGHRS and CDR2 YFSETQ. The CDR3 is 15 amino acids. The CDR3 sequence is CASSSTGDSGNTIYF. The CDR3 DNA follows: TGCGCCAGCAGCTCGACAGGAGACTCTGGAAACACCATATATTTT.

This clone has a single count. This chain links TRBV6-2 or TRBV6-3 with TRBJ2-7; D is ambiguous. The CDR3 is 12 residues long. CDR1 and CDR2 from the germline V gene are MNHEY and SVGEGT. V gave up 6 bases and J gave up 2 bases, with 8 bases separating them. CDR3 amino acids: CASSPQAYEQYF. CDR3 coding DNA: TGTGCCAGCAGCCCTCAGGCCTACGAGCAGTACTTC.

This chain links TRBV9 with TRBJ2-7; 8 nucleotides match TRBD1. Trimming removed 4 bases from V and 6 bases from J; junction bases left unmatched: 9. The CDR3 has 14 amino acids. CDR1 SGDLS and CDR2 YYNGEE come from the germline V gene. This CDR3 is CASSPTGGSGEQYF. CDR3 nucleotide sequence: TGTGCCAGCAGCCCAACAGGGGGTTCGGGCGAGCAGTACTTC.

The CDR3 DNA follows: TGTGCCAGCAGCGCCGGACTAGCGGGACGAGAGACCCAGTACTTC. Protein product: CASSAGLAGRETQYF. The gene calls are TRBV7-2 and TRBJ2-5; 12 bases are shared with TRBD2. This CDR3 is built from 15 residues. Germline trimming cut 5 bases from V and 4 bases from J; bases unmatched to any gene: 5. Germline V gives CDR1 SGHTA, CDR2 FQGNSA. Full variable domain (remainder filled in from reference TRBV7-2 and TRBJ2-5): GAGVSQSPSNKVTEKGKDVELRCDPISGHTALYWYRQSLGQGLEFLIYFQGNSAPDKSGLPSDRFSAERTGGSVSTLTIQRTQQEDSAVYLCASSAGLAGRETQYFGPGTRLLVL.

The rearrangement uses TRBV3-1 (or the pseudogene TRBV3-2) and TRBJ1-2, with TRBD1 matching 10 bases. V was pared by 4 bases and J by 7 bases, with 6 bases of the junction left unmatched. Germline CDR1 and CDR2: LGHDT and YNNKEL (reference sequence). CDR3 length equals 14 residues. Here the CDR3 DNA reads TGTGCCAGCAGCCTGGGACAGGGGAAGAGTGGCTACACCTTC. Translation gives CASSLGQGKSGYTF.

CDR3 sequence: CASSPGSGNQPQHF. As DNA, the CDR3 is TGTGCCAGCTCACCTGGGAGCGGCAATCAGCCCCAGCATTTT. V gene TRBV18 combines with J gene TRBJ1-5; D gene uncertain. CDR3 length equals 14 residues. V gave up 3 bases and J gave up 2 bases, with 8 bases separating them. CDR1 and CDR2 from the germline V gene are KGHSH and LQKENI.

The chain combines TRBV7-3 with TRBJ1-2; 7 bases agree with TRBD1. Germline CDR1 reads SGHTA; CDR2 reads FQGTGA. V lost 5 bases and J lost 7; bases outside the gene matches: 10. CDR3 size: 14 residues. This chain's CDR3 is CASSPQDRQGGYTF. CDR3 DNA: TGTGCCAGCAGCCCCCAGGACAGGCAGGGTGGCTACACCTTC.

The chain couples TRBV2 to TRBJ2-1; a weak D match, TRBD2 (6 bases). V was trimmed by 5 bases and J by 3 bases, leaving 11 bases between them. This CDR3 has 14 amino acids. Germline V CDR1 and CDR2: SNHLY, FYNNEI. DNA of the CDR3: TGTGCCAGCAGTCCGGGAGCCAGCTACAATGAGCAGTTCTTC. It codes for CASSPGASYNEQFF. Complete variable domain (other parts from reference TRBV2 and TRBJ2-1): EPEVTQTPSHQVTQMGQEVILRCVPISNHLYFYWYRQILGQKVEFLVSFYNNEISEKSEIFDDQFSVERPDGSNFTLKIRSTKLEDSAMYFCASSPGASYNEQFFGPGTRLTVL.

This clone was detected only once. CDR3 DNA: TGTGCCAGCAGTATTAGGGGACAGGGTAACTATGGCTACACCTTC. Encoded protein: CASSIRGQGNYGYTF. The V and J genes are TRBV27 and TRBJ1-2; 9 bases fit TRBD1. The CDR3 contains 15 residues. J was trimmed by 1 base and V by 5 bases; bases with no gene match: 5. The germline CDR1 and CDR2 sequences are MNHEY and SMNVEV (reference sequence).

The J gene is TRBJ2-7, the V gene TRBV11-2; TRBD1 agrees at 9 bases. V lost 4 bases to trimming and J lost 1 base; unmatched junction nucleotides: 8. The CDR3 is 16 residues long. From germline, CDR1 is SGHAT and CDR2 FQNNGV. DNA for the CDR3: TGTGCCAGCAGCTCACCGACAGGGGGTAAATCCTACGAGCAGTACTTC. The encoded protein is CASSSPTGGKSYEQYF.

V gene TRBV2 combines with J gene TRBJ1-1; D gene unclear. CDR3 length equals 14 residues. In germline, CDR1 is SNHLY, CDR2 FYNNEI. The ends were cut back, 3 bases at V and 7 bases at J, with 15 bases in the middle. This CDR3 is CASSDKSHLSEAFF. The CDR3 nucleotides read TGTGCCAGCAGTGATAAGTCCCACCTAAGTGAAGCTTTCTTT.

This sequence joins TRBV15 and TRBJ1-2, with D unclear. V lost 5 bases, J lost 9 bases, and 16 bases lay in between. Germline assignment: CDR1 LNHNV and CDR2 YYDKDF (reference sequence). CDR3 size: 13 residues. CDR3 bases: TGTGCCACCAGCCCCACGAGGAGCTGGAGCTACACCTTC. Amino acids: CATSPTRSWSYTF.